This TCR beta chain comes out of a study of blood T cell repertoires in COVID-19 (dated by TCRdb to between 2020 and 2021). A note on the overall study: Collaborator samples came from the United States, Italy and Spain and covered acute and convalescent phases of COVID-19. Samples were obtained from the ongoing ImmuneRACE study (first 160 participants) and from over 1,000 subjects provided by 6 global collaborators. The repertoires were released in a freely available public database meant as a resource for research on the immune response to SARS-CoV-2. Deeply sampled blood TCRbeta repertoires from subjects exposed to, actively infected with, or recovered from COVID-19 were included in the dataset. The material from the prospective study consisted of cDNA or gDNA derived from T cells, B-cell-depleted T cells, or PBMCs. Where available, HLA class I and class II types were taken from metadata supplied by the sample provider and were not determined by assay-based typing. A de-identified subject ID, COVID-19 status, age in years and sex were almost always included in the sample metadata. What the research found in general, with its limitations: How much clinical and demographic metadata was included differed by source and by participant, and the metadata was provided uncurated.

TCRbeta CDR3 regions were amplified from genomic DNA by means of the immunoSEQ Assay, a bias-controlled multiplex PCR. In the source study's methods: Within the assay, amplification of reference gene primers was used to estimate how many nucleated cells each sample contained. To quantify the absolute abundance of each unique TCRbeta CDR3 rearrangement, sequence reads were collapsed and filtered. Productive Simpson clonality was computed per sample as the square root of Simpson's diversity index over productive rearrangements. TCRdb stores this immuneACCESS table with in-frame sequences only. Part of the clones is absent; in the studies checked, under half of the shortfall reflects unresolved V genes, and no reason is known for the rest. From that table come the V and J calls and clone size; the DNA was used to work out D and trimming. For this sample the table gives roughly 150,000 clones, of which about four fifths were detected only once. Over 0.5% of the sample belongs to the ten largest clones.

As encoded in the germline V gene, CDR1 is SNHLY while CDR2 is FYNNEI. Trimming costs V 5 bases and J 5 bases, and their ends lie 7 bases apart. The CDR3 contains 11 residues, cysteine and phenylalanine counted. Kept here is only the CDR3 DNA, which spans 33 bases and is read in frame from base 1. Concerning this clone itself: Its antigen is currently not known. No base qualities exist here, and no much larger clone lies one base off it.

Collaborating institutions collected whole blood in K2EDTA tubes following their own protocols. Collaborator samples were shipped for TCRbeta analysis as frozen whole blood, isolated PBMCs, or DNA extracted from either sample type. What was sequenced was peripheral blood. The receptor's source is a man aged 55 to 70 with acute or convalescent COVID-19. The sequence links TRBV2 to TRBJ2-7; no confident D gene assignment can be made. The DNA reads as follows: TGTGCCAGCAGTCCCCTTAACGAGCAGTACTTC. It specifies CASSPLNEQYF.